A selection of T cell receptor beta chains follows, all from one sample in a study of T cells in Graves' hyperthyroidism and ophthalmopathy. TCRdb analysed the multiplex PCR reads with MiXCR anew, one entry per CDR3 protein. The sample yields roughly 180,000 distinct CDR3 sequences, over 15% seen once. The sample comprised blood. These receptors were obtained from a woman in her fifties or sixties with Graves' hyperthyroidism. CDR3s include the opening cysteine and the closing phenylalanine or tryptophan. D genes are given only for firm matches. Clone size appears in some rows only: once, few, many, or a class for an expanded clone.

J	D	V	size	DNA	CDR3
TRBJ2-5	TRBD2	TRBV28	many	TGTGCCAGCAGTATCGGGACTAGTCAAGAGACCCAGTACTTC	CASSIGTSQETQYF
TRBJ2-3	TRBD2	TRBV4-2	few	TGTGCCAGCAGCCAAGAAGCACTAGCGGGGGCCTTGAGCACAGATACGCAGTATTTT	CASSQEALAGALSTDTQYF
TRBJ2-5	.	TRBV13	many	TGTGCCAGCAGCTTAGGGACAGCCGGAATACAAGAGACCCAGTACTTC	CASSLGTAGIQETQYF
TRBJ2-1	.	TRBV6-2/TRBV6-3	many	TGTGCCAGCAGTCAACAGGGTTATGAGCAGTTCTTC	CASSQQGYEQFF
TRBJ1-1	.	TRBV28	.	TGTGCCAGCACTACGGACGGAGGGTCGGCTTTCTTT	CASTTDGGSAFF
TRBJ1-2	TRBD1	TRBV2	.	TGTGCCAGCAGGTCAGGGGGCGGTGGCTACACCTTC	CASRSGGGGYTF
TRBJ1-2	.	TRBV20-1	many	TGCAGTGCTTCGGACGGCTCAGCTAACTATGGCTACACCTTC	CSASDGSANYGYTF
TRBJ2-5	.	TRBV12-3/TRBV12-4	many	TGTGCCAGCAGACCTCAGGGGCTCGGGGGAGAGACCCAGTACTTC	CASRPQGLGGETQYF
TRBJ1-6	.	TRBV7-2	.	TGTGCCAGCAGCTTAGGGGCCGGAGGGAATTCACCCCTCCACTTT	CASSLGAGGNSPLHF
TRBJ2-3	.	TRBV11-3	many	TGTGCCAGCAGCGGTAGCAGGGCCCCAGATACGCAGTATTTT	CASSGSRAPDTQYF
TRBJ1-1	.	TRBV12-3/TRBV12-4	.	TGTGCCAGCAGTTTAAGCGTCGGAGACATGAGCACTGAAGCTTTCTTT	CASSLSVGDMSTEAFF
TRBJ2-7	.	TRBV7-2	many	TGTGCCAGCAGCGGGGGACGAGGGCGCGAGCAGTACTTC	CASSGGRGREQYF
TRBJ1-6	.	TRBV5-1	many	TGCGCCAGCAGCTTGGCAGGGAGGTCACCCCTCCACTTT	CASSLAGRSPLHF
TRBJ2-5	.	TRBV29-1	many	TGCAGCGTTGGGGAGGTAGGAGAGACCCAGTACTTC	CSVGEVGETQYF
TRBJ2-1	.	TRBV4-3	few	TGCGCCAGCAGCCAAGACTGGAGCTCCTACAATGAGCAGTTCTTC	CASSQDWSSYNEQFF
TRBJ1-4	.	TRBV6-5	many	TGTGCCAGCAGTTACGAGGGAACTAATGAAAAACTGTTTTTT	CASSYEGTNEKLFF
TRBJ2-1	TRBD2	TRBV2	.	TGTGCCAGCAGTGAAGCGCTTCGGACTAGCGGACAGTTCTTC	CASSEALRTSGQFF
TRBJ1-1	.	TRBV4-1	many	TGCGCCAGCAGCCAAGATCAGGGGAACACTGAAGCTTTCTTT	CASSQDQGNTEAFF
TRBJ2-7	TRBD2	TRBV4-1	many	TGCGCCAGCAGCCAAGAACCCGCGGGACTAGCAGACTACGAGCAGTACTTC	CASSQEPAGLADYEQYF
TRBJ1-2	.	TRBV6-1	many	TGTGCCAGCAGTGAAGCAACCTATGGCTACACCTTC	CASSEATYGYTF
TRBJ2-3	.	TRBV11-2	many	TGTGCCAGCAGCTTCCTGAGCATGTCTTCCACAGATACGCAGTATTTT	CASSFLSMSSTDTQYF
TRBJ2-2	TRBD2	TRBV7-8	many	TGTGCCAGCAGCTACCGACTAGCGGGCCTCACCGGGGAGCTGTTTTTT	CASSYRLAGLTGELFF
TRBJ1-5	.	TRBV6-6	few	TGTGCCAGCAGTTACTCCCCGTATCAGCCCCAGCATTTT	CASSYSPYQPQHF
TRBJ1-2	TRBD1	TRBV7-9	.	TGTGCCAGCAGCTTAAACCCGGGACAGGGGGACTATGGCTACACCTTC	CASSLNPGQGDYGYTF
TRBJ1-2	.	TRBV20-1	.	TGCAGTGCTAGAGGACCGAGCAACTATGGCTACACCTTC	CSARGPSNYGYTF
TRBJ2-2	.	TRBV2	.	TGTGCCAGCGCCGCTTCGGACCGTAACACCGGGGAGCTGTTTTTT	CASAASDRNTGELFF
TRBJ2-1	TRBD2	TRBV27	many	TGTGCCAGCAGTTTATCGATACGCGGGGGGGCCTTGGGGAATGAGCAGTTCTTC	CASSLSIRGGALGNEQFF
TRBJ2-5	TRBD1	TRBV24-1	many	TGTGCCACCAGTGACCCCGGGACAGCACAAGAGACCCAGTACTTC	CATSDPGTAQETQYF
TRBJ2-3	TRBD2	TRBV9	many	TGTGCCAGCACTAGCGGGGGGGCCGAAGATACGCAGTATTTT	CASTSGGAEDTQYF
TRBJ2-5	.	TRBV20-1	.	TGCAGTGCATACCGGGAGCCAACCCAGTACTTC	CSAYREPTQYF
TRBJ2-7	TRBD2	TRBV28	.	TGTGCCAGCAGTTTAACGCGGGGGGGCTCCTACGAGCAGTACTTC	CASSLTRGGSYEQYF
TRBJ2-2	.	TRBV19	many	TGTGCCACCAAGTATAGTAACACGAACACCGGGGAGCTGTTTTTT	CATKYSNTNTGELFF
TRBJ2-3	.	TRBV11-2	.	TGTGCCAGCAGCTTAGCGGGTAGGCAGGCCACAGATACGCAGTATTTT	CASSLAGRQATDTQYF
TRBJ2-1	.	TRBV5-1	many	TGCGCCAGCAGCTTGGCCGTGGGGGGCGGCTACAATGAGCAGTTCTTC	CASSLAVGGGYNEQFF
TRBJ2-1	TRBD2	TRBV25-1	many	TGTGCCAGCAGTGAACACCCCCTTAGCGGGAAGCAGTTCTTC	CASSEHPLSGKQFF
TRBJ2-1	TRBD1	TRBV6-1	many	TGTGCCAGCAGTGACGGGACAGGGGGGAATGAGCAGTTCTTC	CASSDGTGGNEQFF
TRBJ1-1	.	TRBV25-1	many	TGTGCCAGCAGTGACGACACAGTGAACACTGAAGCTTTCTTT	CASSDDTVNTEAFF
TRBJ1-6	.	TRBV5-1	many	TGCGCCAGCAGCTTGAGTCTGGTTAATTCACCCCTCCACTTT	CASSLSLVNSPLHF
TRBJ1-5	.	TRBV5-1	many	TGCGCCAGCAGTGAGGGGCCTAATCAGCCCCAGCATTTT	CASSEGPNQPQHF
TRBJ1-1	.	TRBV7-9	.	TGTGCCAGCAGGGACGGGACACCAATTTTCACTGAAGCTTTCTTT	CASRDGTPIFTEAFF
TRBJ2-1	.	TRBV20-1	many	TGCAGTGCTAGAGTCAGTAGCTCCTACAATGAGCAGTTCTTC	CSARVSSSYNEQFF
TRBJ1-5	TRBD1	TRBV6-1	many	TGTGCCAGCAGGGCCCCAGGGGGCGAGAATCAGCCCCAGCATTTT	CASRAPGGENQPQHF
TRBJ2-4	.	TRBV19	.	TGTGCCAGTAGTATAGATGTAGGGTGGGTCGGTAAAGCCAAAAACATTCAGTACTTC	CASSIDVGWVGKAKNIQYF
TRBJ1-2	TRBD1	TRBV18	many	TGTGCCAGCTCACCACGGGGACAGGGGTTAAAGTATGGCTACACCTTC	CASSPRGQGLKYGYTF
TRBJ1-1	.	TRBV27	many	TGTGCCAGCAGTTTCGACAGATTATTGAACACTGAAGCTTTCTTT	CASSFDRLLNTEAFF
TRBJ2-1	TRBD2	TRBV4-2	.	TGTGCCAGCAGCCAAGAAATCAGCGGGGGCTACAATGAGCAGTTCTTC	CASSQEISGGYNEQFF
TRBJ2-5	TRBD2	TRBV3-1	many	TGTGCCAGCAGTCAAAATTATTTAGCGGGGGGGCTGGAGACCCAGTACTTC	CASSQNYLAGGLETQYF
TRBJ2-5	.	TRBV4-3	few	TGCGCCAGCAGCCAAGACTGGCAAGAGACCCAGTACTTC	CASSQDWQETQYF
TRBJ2-2	TRBD2	TRBV20-1	few	TGCAGTGCTAGCCCCAGGACTAGCGGGACCGGGGAGCTGTTTTTT	CSASPRTSGTGELFF
TRBJ2-1	.	TRBV18	few	TGTGCCAGCTCACCACCGGGGGGCCCCTACAATGAGCAGTTCTTC	CASSPPGGPYNEQFF
TRBJ2-5	TRBD1	TRBV11-2	many	TGTGCCAGCAGCTTACGCACAGGGGGACAAGAGACCCAGTACTTC	CASSLRTGGQETQYF
TRBJ1-1	.	TRBV5-1	many	TGCGCCAGCAGCTTGGTACCAGGAAACACTGAAGCTTTCTTT	CASSLVPGNTEAFF
TRBJ2-1	TRBD2	TRBV20-1	.	TGCAGTCCTCGTTCGGGGGGGGGAGCGGGGGCCTACAATGAGCAGTTCTTC	CSPRSGGGAGAYNEQFF